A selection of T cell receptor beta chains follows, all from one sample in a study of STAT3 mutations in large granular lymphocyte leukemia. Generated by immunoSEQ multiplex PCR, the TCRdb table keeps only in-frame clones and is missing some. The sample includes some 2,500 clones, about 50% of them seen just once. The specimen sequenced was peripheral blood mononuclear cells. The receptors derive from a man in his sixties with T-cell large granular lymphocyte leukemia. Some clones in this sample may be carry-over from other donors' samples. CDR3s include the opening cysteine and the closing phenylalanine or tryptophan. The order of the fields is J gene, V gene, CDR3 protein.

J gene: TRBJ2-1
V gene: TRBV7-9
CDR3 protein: CASSPGGGGEQFF

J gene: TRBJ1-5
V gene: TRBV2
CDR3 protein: CASSLQNQPQHF

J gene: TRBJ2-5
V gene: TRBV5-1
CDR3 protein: CASSSGTGPQETQYF

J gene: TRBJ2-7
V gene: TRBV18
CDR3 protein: CASSPDRGPLHEQYF

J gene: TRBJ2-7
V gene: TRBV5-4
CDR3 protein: CASSWNGDAYEQYF

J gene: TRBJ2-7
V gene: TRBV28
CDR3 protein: CASSLGMSYEQYF

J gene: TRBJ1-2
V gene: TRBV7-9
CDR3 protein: CASSSLGSYGYTF

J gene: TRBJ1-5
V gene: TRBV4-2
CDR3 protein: CASSQDGDRAFQPQHF

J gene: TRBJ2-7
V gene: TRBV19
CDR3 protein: CASKGAREQYF

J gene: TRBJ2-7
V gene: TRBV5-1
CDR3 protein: CASSLADEQYF

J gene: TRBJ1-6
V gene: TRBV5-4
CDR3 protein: CASSGDMNSPLHF

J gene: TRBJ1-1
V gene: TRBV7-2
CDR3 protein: CASSFSDTEAFF

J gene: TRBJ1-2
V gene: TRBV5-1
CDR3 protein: CASSPGQGSLSSYGYTF

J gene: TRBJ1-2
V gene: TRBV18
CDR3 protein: CASSLEHLIYGYTF

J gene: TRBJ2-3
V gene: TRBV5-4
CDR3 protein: CASSLAPGGGRIDTQYF

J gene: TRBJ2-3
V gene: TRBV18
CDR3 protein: CASSPPSTDTQYF

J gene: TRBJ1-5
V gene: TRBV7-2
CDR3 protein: CASSSLGVQPQHF

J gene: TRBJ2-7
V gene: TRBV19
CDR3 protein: CASSIGRGFSYEQYF

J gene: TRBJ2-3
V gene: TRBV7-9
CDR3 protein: CASSQPGQGTQYF

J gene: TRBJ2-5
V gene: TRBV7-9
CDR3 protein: CASRGTSETQYF